A single TCR beta chain is shown here with its context. This record comes from a study of blood T cell repertoires in COVID-19. At the level of the study: In each case, the material was cDNA or gDNA derived from T cells, B-cell-depleted T cells, or PBMCs.

Looked up from germline, CDR1 is LNHDA and CDR2 is SQIVND (reference sequence). The CDR3 extends over 15 amino acids. V was pared by 4 bases and J by 4 bases, with 6 bases of the junction left unmatched. Sequencing used immunoSEQ multiplex PCR; TCRdb keeps in-frame clones, though not all of them. The repertoire holds about 170,000 clones, with 70% to 80% as singletons. The chain employs TRBV19 and TRBJ1-4; 7 bases map to TRBD1. The sequence came from a man aged 60-69 years with acute or convalescent COVID-19. The sample was peripheral blood. The CDR3 reads CASSTRAGGNEKLFF. For the CDR3, the DNA is TGTGCCAGTAGTACCCGGGCAGGGGGTAATGAAAAACTGTTTTTT.